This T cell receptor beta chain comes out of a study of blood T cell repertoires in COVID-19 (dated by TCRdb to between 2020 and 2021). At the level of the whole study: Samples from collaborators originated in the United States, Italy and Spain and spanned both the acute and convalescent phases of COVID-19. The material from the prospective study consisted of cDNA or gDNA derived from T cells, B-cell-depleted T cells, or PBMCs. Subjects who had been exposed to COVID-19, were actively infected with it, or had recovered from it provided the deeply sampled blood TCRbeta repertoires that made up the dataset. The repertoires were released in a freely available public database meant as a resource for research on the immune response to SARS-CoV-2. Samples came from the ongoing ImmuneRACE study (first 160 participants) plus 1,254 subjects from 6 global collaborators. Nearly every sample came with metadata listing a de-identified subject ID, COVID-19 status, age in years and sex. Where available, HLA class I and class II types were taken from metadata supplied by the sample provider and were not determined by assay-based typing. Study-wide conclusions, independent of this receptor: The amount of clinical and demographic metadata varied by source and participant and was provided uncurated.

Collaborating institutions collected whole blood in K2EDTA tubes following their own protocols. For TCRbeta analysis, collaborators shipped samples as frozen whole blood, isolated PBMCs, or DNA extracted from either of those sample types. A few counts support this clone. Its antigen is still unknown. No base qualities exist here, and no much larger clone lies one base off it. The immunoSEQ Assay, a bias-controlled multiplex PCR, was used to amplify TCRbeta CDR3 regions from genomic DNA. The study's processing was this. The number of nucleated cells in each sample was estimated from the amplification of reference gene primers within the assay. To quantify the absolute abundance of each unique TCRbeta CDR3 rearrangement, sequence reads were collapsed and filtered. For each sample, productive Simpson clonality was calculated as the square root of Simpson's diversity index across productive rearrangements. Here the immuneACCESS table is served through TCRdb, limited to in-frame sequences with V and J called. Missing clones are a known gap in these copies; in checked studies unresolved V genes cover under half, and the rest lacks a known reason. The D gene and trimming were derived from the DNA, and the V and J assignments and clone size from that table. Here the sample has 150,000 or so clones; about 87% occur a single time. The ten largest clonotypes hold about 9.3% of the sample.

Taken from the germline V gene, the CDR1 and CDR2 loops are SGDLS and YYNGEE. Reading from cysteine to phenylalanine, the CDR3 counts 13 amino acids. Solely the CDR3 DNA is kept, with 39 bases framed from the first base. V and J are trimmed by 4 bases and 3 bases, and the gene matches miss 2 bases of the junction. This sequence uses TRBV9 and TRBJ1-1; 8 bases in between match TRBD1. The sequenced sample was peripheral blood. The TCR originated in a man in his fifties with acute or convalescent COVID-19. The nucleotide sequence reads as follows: TGTGCCAGCAGCCAGGGGGCGTACACTGAAGCTTTCTTT. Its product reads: CASSQGAYTEAFF. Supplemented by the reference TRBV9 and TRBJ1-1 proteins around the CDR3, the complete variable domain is DSGVTQTPKHLITATGQRVTLRCSPRSGDLSVYWYQQSLDQGLQFLIQYYNGEERAKGNILERFSAQQFPDLHSELNLSSLELGDSALYFCASSQGAYTEAFFGQGTRLTVV.